Included here is one TCR beta chain sequence, with context. What it binds is not known. This sample was taken from a study of T-cell reconstitution after alpha-beta-depleted transplantation in children. General study findings and limits: Some patients showed high day-60 TCRbeta diversity, which derived from surviving recipient T cells and thymic progenitors.

Trimming shortened V by 5 bases and J by 8 bases, and 19 bases separated the two germline ends. The CDR3 has 15 amino acids. Molecular barcoding with unique molecular identifiers was used for the TCRbeta library. Each CDR3 protein is one row after TCRdb ran MiXCR on the PCR reads. The sample lists 670,000 or so distinct CDR3 sequences, less than 15% seen once, with 0.79% in the top ten. The source was PBMCs, collected before TCRalphabeta/CD19-depleted stem cell transplant. The TCR sequence derives from a girl aged 2 to 9 with congenital amegakaryocytic thrombocytopenia, due to receive a stem cell transplant. This chain joins TRBV12-3 or TRBV12-4 and TRBJ2-1; D is uncertain. In DNA form, the CDR3 reads TGTGCCAGCAGTCCGTCACGGTACACGTACGATGAGCAGTTCTTC. Amino acid sequence: CASSPSRYTYDEQFF.